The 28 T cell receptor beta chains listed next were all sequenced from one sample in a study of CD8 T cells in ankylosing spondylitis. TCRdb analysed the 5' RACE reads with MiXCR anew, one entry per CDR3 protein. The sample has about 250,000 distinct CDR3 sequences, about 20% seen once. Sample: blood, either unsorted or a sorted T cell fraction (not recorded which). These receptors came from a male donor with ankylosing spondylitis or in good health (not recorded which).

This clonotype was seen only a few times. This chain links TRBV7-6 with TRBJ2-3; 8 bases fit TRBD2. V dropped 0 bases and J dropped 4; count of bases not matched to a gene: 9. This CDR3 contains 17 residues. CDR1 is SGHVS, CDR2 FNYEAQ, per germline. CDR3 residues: CASSLAEGLALADTQYF. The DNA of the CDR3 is TGTGCCAGCAGCTTAGCGGAAGGACTAGCACTTGCAGATACGCAGTATTTT. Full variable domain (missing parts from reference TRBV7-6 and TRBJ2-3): GAGVSQSPRYKVTKRGQDVALRCDPISGHVSLYWYRQALGQGPEFLTYFNYEAQQDKSGLPNDRFSAERPEGSISTLTIQRTEQRDSAMYRCASSLAEGLALADTQYFGPGTRLTVL.

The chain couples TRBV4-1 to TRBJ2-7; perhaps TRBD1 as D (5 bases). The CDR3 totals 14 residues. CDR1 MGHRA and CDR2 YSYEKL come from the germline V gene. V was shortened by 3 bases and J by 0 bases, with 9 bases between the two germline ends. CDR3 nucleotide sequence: TGCGCCAGCAGCCATGTGACAGTCTCCTACGAGCAGTACTTC. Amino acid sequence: CASSHVTVSYEQYF.

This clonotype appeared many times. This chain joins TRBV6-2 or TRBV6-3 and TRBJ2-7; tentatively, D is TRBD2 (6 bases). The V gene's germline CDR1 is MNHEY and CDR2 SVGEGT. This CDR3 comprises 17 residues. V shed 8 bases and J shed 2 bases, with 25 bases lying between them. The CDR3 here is CASGAVTLASETYEQYF. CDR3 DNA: TGTGCCAGCGGAGCAGTTACGCTGGCTAGCGAGACCTACGAGCAGTACTTC.

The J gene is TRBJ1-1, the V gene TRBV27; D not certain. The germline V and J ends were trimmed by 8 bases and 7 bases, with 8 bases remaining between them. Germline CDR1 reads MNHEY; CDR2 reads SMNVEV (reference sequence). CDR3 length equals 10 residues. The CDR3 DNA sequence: TGTGCCAGCGGGAGTCGTGAAGCTTTCTTT. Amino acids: CASGSREAFF.

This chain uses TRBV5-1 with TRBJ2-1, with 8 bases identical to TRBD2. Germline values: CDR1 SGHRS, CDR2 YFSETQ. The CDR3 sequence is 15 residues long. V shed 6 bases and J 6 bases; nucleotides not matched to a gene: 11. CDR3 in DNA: TGCGCCAGCACCTCTTGGCGGGAGGAGCCCAATGAGCAGTTCTTC. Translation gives CASTSWREEPNEQFF.

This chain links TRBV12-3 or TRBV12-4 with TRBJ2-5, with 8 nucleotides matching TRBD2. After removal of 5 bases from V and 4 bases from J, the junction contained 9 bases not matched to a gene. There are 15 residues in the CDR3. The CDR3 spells CASSLTGTRGETQYF. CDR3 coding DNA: TGTGCCAGCAGTCTGACCGGGACTAGGGGAGAGACCCAGTACTTC.

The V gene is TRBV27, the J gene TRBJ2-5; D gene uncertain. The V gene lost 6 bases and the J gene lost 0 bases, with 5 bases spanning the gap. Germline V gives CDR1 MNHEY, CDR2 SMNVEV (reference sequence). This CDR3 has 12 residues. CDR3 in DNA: TGTGCCAGCAGCCACTACCAAGAGACCCAGTACTTC. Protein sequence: CASSHYQETQYF.

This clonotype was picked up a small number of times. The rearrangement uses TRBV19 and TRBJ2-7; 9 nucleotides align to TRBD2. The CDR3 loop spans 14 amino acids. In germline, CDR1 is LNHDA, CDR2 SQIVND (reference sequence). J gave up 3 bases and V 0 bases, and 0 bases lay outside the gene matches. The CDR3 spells CASSIEAGGYEQYF. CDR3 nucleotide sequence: TGTGCCAGTAGTATAGAAGCGGGAGGCTACGAGCAGTACTTC.

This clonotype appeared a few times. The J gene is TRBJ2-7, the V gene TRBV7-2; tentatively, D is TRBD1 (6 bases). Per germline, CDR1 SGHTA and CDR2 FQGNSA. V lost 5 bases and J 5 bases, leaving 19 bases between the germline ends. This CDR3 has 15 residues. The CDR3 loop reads CASSPWRHRVHEQYF. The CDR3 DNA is TGTGCCAGCAGCCCGTGGCGGCACAGGGTCCACGAGCAGTACTTC. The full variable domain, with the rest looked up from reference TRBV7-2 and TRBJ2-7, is GAGVSQSPSNKVTEKGKDVELRCDPISGHTALYWYRQSLGQGLEFLIYFQGNSAPDKSGLPSDRFSAERTGGSVSTLTIQRTQQEDSAVYLCASSPWRHRVHEQYFGPGTRLTVT.

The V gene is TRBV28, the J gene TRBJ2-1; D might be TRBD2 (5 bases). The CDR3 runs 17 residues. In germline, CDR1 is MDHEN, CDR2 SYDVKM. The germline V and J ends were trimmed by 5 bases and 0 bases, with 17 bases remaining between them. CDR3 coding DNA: TGTGCCAGCAGTATCTTTCCCGGGGTTAGCTCCTACAATGAGCAGTTCTTC. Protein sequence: CASSIFPGVSSYNEQFF.

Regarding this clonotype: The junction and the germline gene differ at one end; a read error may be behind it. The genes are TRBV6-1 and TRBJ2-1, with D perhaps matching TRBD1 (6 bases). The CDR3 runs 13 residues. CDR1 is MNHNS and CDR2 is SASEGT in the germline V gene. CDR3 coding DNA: TGTGCCAGCACCGGACAGAGGGTCAATGAGCCTTTTTTC. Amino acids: CASTGQRVNEPFF.

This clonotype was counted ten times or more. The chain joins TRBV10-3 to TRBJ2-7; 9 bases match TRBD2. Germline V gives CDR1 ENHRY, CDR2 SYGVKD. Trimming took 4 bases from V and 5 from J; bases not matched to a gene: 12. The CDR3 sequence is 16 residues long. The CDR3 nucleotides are TGTGCCATCAGTGCGTTATCGGCGGGAGGGCCCGACGAGCAGTACTTC. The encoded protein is CAISALSAGGPDEQYF.

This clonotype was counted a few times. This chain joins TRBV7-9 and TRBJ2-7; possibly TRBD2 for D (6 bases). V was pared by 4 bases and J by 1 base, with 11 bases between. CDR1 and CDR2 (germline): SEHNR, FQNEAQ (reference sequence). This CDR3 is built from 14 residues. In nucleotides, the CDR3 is TGTGCCAGCAGCTCCGTCGGGGGTTCCTACGAGCAGTACTTC. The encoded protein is CASSSVGGSYEQYF.

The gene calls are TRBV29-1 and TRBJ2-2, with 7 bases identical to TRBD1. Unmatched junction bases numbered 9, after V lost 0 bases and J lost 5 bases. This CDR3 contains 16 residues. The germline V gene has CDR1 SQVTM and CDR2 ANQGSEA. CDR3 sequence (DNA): TGCAGCGTTGAAGATCGCACAGGGGAGAGGACCGGGGAGCTGTTTTTT. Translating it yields CSVEDRTGERTGELFF.

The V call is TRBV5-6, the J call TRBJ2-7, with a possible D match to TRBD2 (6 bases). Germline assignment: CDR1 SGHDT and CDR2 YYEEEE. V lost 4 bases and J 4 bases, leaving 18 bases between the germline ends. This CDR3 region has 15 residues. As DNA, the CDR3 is TGTGCCAGCAGCGTCATTCGGGAGCTCTCATACGAGCAGTACTTC. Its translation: CASSVIRELSYEQYF.

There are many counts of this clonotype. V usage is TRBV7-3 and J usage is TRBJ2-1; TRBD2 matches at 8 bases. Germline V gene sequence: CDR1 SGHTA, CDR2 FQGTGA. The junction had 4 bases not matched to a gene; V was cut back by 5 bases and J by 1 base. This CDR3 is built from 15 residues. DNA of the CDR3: TGTGCCAGCAGCCGAGTAGCGGGATCCTACAATGAGCAGTTCTTC. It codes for CASSRVAGSYNEQFF. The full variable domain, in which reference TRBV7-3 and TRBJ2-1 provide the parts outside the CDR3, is GAGVSQTPSNKVTEKGKYVELRCDPISGHTALYWYRQSLGQGPEFLIYFQGTGAADDSGLPNDRFFAVRPEGSVSTLKIQRTERGDSAVYLCASSRVAGSYNEQFFGPGTRLTVL.

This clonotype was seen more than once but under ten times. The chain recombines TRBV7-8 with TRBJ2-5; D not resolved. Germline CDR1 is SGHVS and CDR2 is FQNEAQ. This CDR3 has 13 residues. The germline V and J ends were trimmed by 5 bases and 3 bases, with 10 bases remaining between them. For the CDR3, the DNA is TGTGCCAGCAGCGCCGCAGACGAAGAGACCCAGTACTTC. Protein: CASSAADEETQYF.

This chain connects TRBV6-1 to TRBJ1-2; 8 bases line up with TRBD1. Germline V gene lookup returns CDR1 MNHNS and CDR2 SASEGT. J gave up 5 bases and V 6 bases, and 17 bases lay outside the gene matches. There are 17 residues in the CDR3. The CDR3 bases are TGTGCCAGCAGGGCCGGGACAGGCTTAGGGAAGGGATATGGCTACACCTTC. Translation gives CASRAGTGLGKGYGYTF.

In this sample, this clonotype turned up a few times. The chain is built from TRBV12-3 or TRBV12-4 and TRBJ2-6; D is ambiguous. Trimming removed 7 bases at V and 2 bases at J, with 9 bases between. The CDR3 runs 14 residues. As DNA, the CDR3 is TGTGCCAGCAATTATGGCCCTGGGGCCAACGTCCTGACTTTC. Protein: CASNYGPGANVLTF.

In nucleotides, the CDR3 is TGCAGCGTTGTTGGGGGGGGGCCTGAAGCTTTCTTT. Its protein product is CSVVGGGPEAFF. The J gene is TRBJ1-1, the V gene TRBV29-1; D may be TRBD1 (6 bases). There are 12 residues in the CDR3. V was shortened by 4 bases and J by 6 bases, with 12 bases between the two germline ends. The germline gives CDR1 SQVTM, CDR2 ANQGSEA.

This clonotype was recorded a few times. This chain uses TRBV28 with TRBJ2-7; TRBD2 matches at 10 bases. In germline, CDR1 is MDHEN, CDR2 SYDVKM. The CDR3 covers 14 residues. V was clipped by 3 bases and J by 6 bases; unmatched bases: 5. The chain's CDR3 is CASSFIGTSVEQYF. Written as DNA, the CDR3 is TGTGCCAGCAGTTTCATCGGGACTAGCGTCGAGCAGTACTTC.

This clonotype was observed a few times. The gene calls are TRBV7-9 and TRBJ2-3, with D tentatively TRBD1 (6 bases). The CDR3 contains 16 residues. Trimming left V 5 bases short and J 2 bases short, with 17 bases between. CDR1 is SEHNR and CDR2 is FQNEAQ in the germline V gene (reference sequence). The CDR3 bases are TGTGCCAGCAGCCCGATAAATGGACAGTTCACAGATACGCAGTATTTT. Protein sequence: CASSPINGQFTDTQYF. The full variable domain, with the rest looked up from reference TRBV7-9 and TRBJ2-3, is DTGVSQNPRHKITKRGQNVTFRCDPISEHNRLYWYRQTLGQGPEFLTYFQNEAQLEKSRLLSDRFSAERPKGSFSTLEIQRTEQGDSAMYLCASSPINGQFTDTQYFGPGTRLTVL.

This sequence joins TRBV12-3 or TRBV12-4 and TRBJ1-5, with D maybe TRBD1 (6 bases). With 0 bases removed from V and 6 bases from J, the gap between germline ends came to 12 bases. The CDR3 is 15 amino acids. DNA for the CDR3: TGTGCCAGCAGTTTAGCGCCGGGGGGCCCTCAGCCCCAGCATTTT. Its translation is CASSLAPGGPQPQHF.

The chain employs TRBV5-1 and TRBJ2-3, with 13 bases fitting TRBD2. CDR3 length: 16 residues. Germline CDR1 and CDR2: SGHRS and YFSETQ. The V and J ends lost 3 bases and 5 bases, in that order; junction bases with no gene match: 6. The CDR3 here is CASSSIGLAGEDTQYF. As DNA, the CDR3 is TGCGCCAGCAGCTCGATAGGACTAGCGGGAGAAGATACGCAGTATTTT.

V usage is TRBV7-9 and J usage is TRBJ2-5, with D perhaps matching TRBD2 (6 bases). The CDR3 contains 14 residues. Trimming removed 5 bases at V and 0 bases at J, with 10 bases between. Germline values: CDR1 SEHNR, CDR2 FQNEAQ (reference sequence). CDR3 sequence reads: CASSARLDQETQYF. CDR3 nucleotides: TGTGCCAGCAGCGCAAGACTAGACCAAGAGACCCAGTACTTC. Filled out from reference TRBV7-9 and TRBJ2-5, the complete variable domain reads DTGVSQNPRHKITKRGQNVTFRCDPISEHNRLYWYRQTLGQGPEFLTYFQNEAQLEKSRLLSDRFSAERPKGSFSTLEIQRTEQGDSAMYLCASSARLDQETQYFGPGTRLLVL.

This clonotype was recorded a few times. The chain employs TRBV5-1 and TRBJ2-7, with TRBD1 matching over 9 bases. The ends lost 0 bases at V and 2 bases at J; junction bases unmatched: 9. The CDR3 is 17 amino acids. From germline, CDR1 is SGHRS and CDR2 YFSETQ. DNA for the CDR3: TGCGCCAGCAGCTTGGGTCTTGGGACAGGGCGGACCTACGAGCAGTACTTC. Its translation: CASSLGLGTGRTYEQYF.

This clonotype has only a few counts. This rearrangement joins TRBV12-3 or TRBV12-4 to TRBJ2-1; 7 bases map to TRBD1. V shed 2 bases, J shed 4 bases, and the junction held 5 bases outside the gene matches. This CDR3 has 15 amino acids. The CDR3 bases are TGTGCCAGCAGTTTATATCGGGACAGATACAATGAGCAGTTCTTC. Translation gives CASSLYRDRYNEQFF.

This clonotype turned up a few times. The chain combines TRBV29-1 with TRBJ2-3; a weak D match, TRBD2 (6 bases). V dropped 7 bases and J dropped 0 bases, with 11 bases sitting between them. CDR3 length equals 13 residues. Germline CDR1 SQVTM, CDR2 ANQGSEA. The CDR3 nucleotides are TGCAGCGCCTCTAGCGTTAGCACAGATACGCAGTATTTT. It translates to CSASSVSTDTQYF.